The 2 T cell receptor beta chains given below trace back to one sample, sequenced in a study of vaccination effects on CD4 cells after COVID-19. The table came from immunoSEQ multiplex PCR; TCRdb's copy has only in-frame clones and leaves some out. The sample records under 50,000 clones, approximately 74% being singletons. Following an approximately ten-day culture, CD4+ T cells were purified. These receptors' targets are unknown. This specimen was CD4+ T cells from PBMCs cultured without peptide, taken before COVID-19 vaccination. These receptors came from a human donor who had a prior SARS-CoV-2 infection.

The V call is TRBV7-3, the J call TRBJ1-2; D unresolved. The CDR3 covers 13 residues. In germline, CDR1 is SGHTA, CDR2 FQGTGA. The V end lost 5 bases, the J end lost 5 bases, and 12 bases lay between the germline ends. The CDR3 coding sequence is TGTGCCAGCAGCCTGGGGTCTGCTTATGGCTACACCTTC. This codes for CASSLGSAYGYTF.

The chain joins TRBV6-5 to TRBJ1-2; possible D gene TRBD1, 5 bases. The V end lost 5 bases, the J end lost 6 bases, and 13 bases lay between the germline ends. CDR1 is MNHEY, CDR2 SVGAGI, per germline. The CDR3 consists of 13 residues. Here the CDR3 reads CASSLMGVDGYTF. The CDR3 nucleotides read TGTGCCAGCAGTCTCATGGGGGTTGATGGCTACACCTTC.